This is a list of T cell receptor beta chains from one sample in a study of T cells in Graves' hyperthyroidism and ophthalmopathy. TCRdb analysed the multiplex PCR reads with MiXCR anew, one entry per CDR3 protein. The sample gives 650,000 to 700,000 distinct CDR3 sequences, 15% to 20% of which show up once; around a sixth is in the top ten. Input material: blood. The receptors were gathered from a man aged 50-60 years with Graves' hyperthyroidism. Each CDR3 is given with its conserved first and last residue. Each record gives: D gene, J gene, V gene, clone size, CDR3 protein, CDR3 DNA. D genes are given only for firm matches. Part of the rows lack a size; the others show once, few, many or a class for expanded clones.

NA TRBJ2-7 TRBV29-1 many CSVATGNEQYF TGCAGCGTAGCGACAGGTAACGAGCAGTACTTC
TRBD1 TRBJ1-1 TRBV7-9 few CASSYRQGEAEAFF TGTGCCAGCAGCTATCGACAGGGAGAGGCTGAAGCTTTCTTT
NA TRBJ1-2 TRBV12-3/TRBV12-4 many CASSPDGSSNYGYTF TGTGCCAGCAGCCCGGACGGCAGTTCTAACTATGGCTACACCTTC
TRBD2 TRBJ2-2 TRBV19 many CASSIEAGGHPWNTGELFF TGTGCCAGTAGTATAGAGGCGGGAGGTCACCCTTGGAACACCGGGGAGCTGTTTTTT
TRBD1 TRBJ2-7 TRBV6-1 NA CASSESRTGEHEQYF TGTGCCAGCAGTGAATCTAGGACAGGGGAACACGAGCAGTACTTC
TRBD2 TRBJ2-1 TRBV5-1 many CASSLGGTSLHNEQFF TGCGCCAGCTCCCTCGGCGGGACTAGCTTACACAATGAGCAGTTCTTC
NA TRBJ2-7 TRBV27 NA CASSLWRDYEQYF TGTGCCAGCAGTTTATGGAGGGACTACGAGCAGTACTTC
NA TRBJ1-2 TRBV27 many CASSPIGWRDYGYTF TGTGCCAGCAGTCCCATCGGCTGGAGGGACTATGGCTACACCTTC
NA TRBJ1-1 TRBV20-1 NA CGAKRTSTEAFF TGCGGTGCAAAGAGGACAAGCACTGAAGCTTTCTTT
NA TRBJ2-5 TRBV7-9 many CASRNREQETQYF TGTGCCAGCCGCAACAGGGAACAAGAGACCCAGTACTTC
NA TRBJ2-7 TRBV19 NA CASKETGSPDEQYF TGTGCCAGTAAGGAGACGGGTTCTCCCGACGAGCAGTACTTC
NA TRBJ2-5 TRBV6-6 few CASSYSIRSATKYF TGTGCCAGCAGTTACTCGATTAGGTCCGCGACGAAGTACTTC
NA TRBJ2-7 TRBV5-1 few CASSPHHEGTYEQYF TGCGCCAGCAGCCCTCACCATGAGGGGACCTACGAGCAGTACTTC
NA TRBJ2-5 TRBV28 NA CASSLPQGGETQYF TGTGCCAGCAGTCTCCCCCAGGGGGGGGAGACCCAGTACTTC
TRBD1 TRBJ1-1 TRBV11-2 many CASSLGRGTGPSINTEAFF TGTGCCAGCAGCTTAGGCAGGGGGACAGGGCCCAGTATTAACACTGAAGCTTTCTTT
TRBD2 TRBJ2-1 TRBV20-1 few CSARDPAGLSYNEQFF TGCAGTGCTAGAGACCCAGCGGGATTATCCTACAATGAGCAGTTCTTC
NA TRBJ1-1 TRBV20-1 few CRKDQNTEAFF TGCAGGAAGGACCAGAACACTGAAGCTTTCTTT
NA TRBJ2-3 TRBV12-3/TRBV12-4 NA CASSRGPQGYF TGTGCCAGCAGCCGGGGCCCGCAAGGGTATTTT
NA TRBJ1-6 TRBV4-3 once CASSQNTANSPLHF TGCGCCAGCAGCCAAAACACGGCGAATTCACCCCTCCACTTT
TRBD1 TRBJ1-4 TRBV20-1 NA CSARGTGANEKLFF TGCAGTGCTAGGGGGACAGGCGCTAATGAAAAACTGTTTTTT
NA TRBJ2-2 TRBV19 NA CASIDSDLSGELFF TGTGCCAGTATAGACAGTGACCTTTCCGGGGAGCTGTTTTTT
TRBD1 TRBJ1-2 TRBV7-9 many CASSLAPGQGSGYTF TGTGCCAGCAGCTTAGCGCCGGGACAGGGGAGTGGCTACACCTTC
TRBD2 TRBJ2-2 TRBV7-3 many CASSLTSGTITGELFF TGTGCCAGCAGCTTAACTTCCGGGACTATAACCGGGGAGCTGTTTTTT
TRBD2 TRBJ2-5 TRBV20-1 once CSADAYLLAGANFGETQYF TGCAGTGCGGACGCCTATTTACTAGCGGGCGCGAACTTCGGAGAGACCCAGTACTTC
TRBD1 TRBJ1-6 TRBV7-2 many CASSRTGKNSPLHF TGTGCCAGCAGCCGGACAGGGAAGAATTCACCCCTCCACTTT
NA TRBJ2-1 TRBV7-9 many CASSLAGGAAFSYNEQFF TGTGCCAGCAGCTTAGCGGGAGGAGCGGCTTTCTCCTACAATGAGCAGTTCTTC
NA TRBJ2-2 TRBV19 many CASSMAQENTGELFF TGTGCCAGTAGTATGGCGCAGGAGAACACCGGGGAGCTGTTTTTT
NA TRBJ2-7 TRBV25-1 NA CASSDRNSPSDEQYF TGTGCCAGCAGTGATAGGAATAGTCCAAGTGACGAGCAGTACTTC
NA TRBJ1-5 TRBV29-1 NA CNSMGSNQPQHF TGCAACTCGATGGGGAGCAATCAGCCCCAGCATTTT
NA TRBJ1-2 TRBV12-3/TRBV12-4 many CASRRARWGYTF TGTGCCAGCAGGAGAGCCAGGTGGGGCTACACCTTC
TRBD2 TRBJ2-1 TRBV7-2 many CASRKGLADNEQFF TGTGCCAGCAGAAAGGGACTAGCGGACAATGAGCAGTTCTTC
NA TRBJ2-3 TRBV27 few CASSSLTGGTDTQYF TGTGCCAGCAGTTCCCTAACGGGAGGCACAGATACGCAGTATTTT
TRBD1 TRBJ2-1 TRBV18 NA CVSSPDRESSYEQFF TGTGTCAGCTCACCTGACAGGGAATCGTCCTACGAGCAGTTCTTC
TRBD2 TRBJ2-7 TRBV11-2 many CASSLGGTSGLSYEQYF TGTGCCAGCAGCTTAGGGGGGACTAGCGGGCTCTCCTACGAGCAGTACTTC
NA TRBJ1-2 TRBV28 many CASRGALGYGYTF TGTGCCAGCAGGGGGGCGCTCGGCTATGGCTACACCTTC
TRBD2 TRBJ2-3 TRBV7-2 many CASSLFWASGSTDTQYF TGTGCCAGCAGCTTATTTTGGGCTAGCGGAAGCACAGATACGCAGTATTTT
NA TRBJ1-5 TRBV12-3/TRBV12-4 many CASSLAGGGNQPQHF TGTGCCAGCAGCCTCGCAGGAGGCGGCAATCAGCCCCAGCATTTT
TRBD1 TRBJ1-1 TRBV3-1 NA CASSQVNRGPGNTEAFF TGTGCCAGCAGCCAAGTCAACAGGGGGCCGGGGAACACTGAAGCTTTCTTT
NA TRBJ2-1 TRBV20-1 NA CSAREAVGEQFF TGCAGTGCTAGGGAAGCGGTAGGTGAGCAGTTCTTC
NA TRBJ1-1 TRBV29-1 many CSVDWGNTEAFF TGCAGCGTTGATTGGGGGAACACTGAAGCTTTCTTT
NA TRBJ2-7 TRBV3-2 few CASSPRTGTGYYEQYF TGTGCCAGCAGCCCGAGGACAGGGACAGGCTATTACGAGCAGTACTTC